Following are 8 T cell receptor beta chains from one sample sequenced in a study of blood T cell repertoires in COVID-19. This table comes from immunoSEQ multiplex PCR, and its TCRdb copy is limited to in-frame clones, with some not included. The sample records 20,000 to 25,000 clones, 83% being singletons. What was sequenced was peripheral blood. These receptors were collected from a man in his 70s with acute or convalescent COVID-19.

This clone has a handful of counts. Written as DNA, the CDR3 is TGTGCCAGCTCACCAAATTCGAGGGAGCGGGAGCAGTACTTC. This translates into CASSPNSREREQYF. V usage is TRBV18 and J usage is TRBJ2-7; possible D gene TRBD2, 5 bases. Germline V lookup: CDR1 KGHSH, CDR2 LQKENI. This CDR3 spans 14 amino acids. The V gene lost 2 bases and the J gene lost 7 bases, with 15 bases spanning the gap. The variable domain in full, completed from reference TRBV18 and TRBJ2-7, reads NAGVMQNPRHLVRRRGQEARLRCSPMKGHSHVYWYRQLPEEGLKFMVYLQKENIIDESGMPKERFSAEFPKEGPSILRIQQVVRGDSAAYFCASSPNSREREQYFGPGTRLTVT.

The V and J genes are TRBV4-3 and TRBJ1-1; D uncertain. The CDR3 consists of 15 residues. V was pared by 1 base and J by 5 bases, with 14 bases between. Germline V gives CDR1 LGHNA, CDR2 YSLEER. CDR3 nucleotide sequence: TGCGCCAGCAGCCAAGTCTGGCGGGGAAATACTGAAGCTTTCTTT. Translation: CASSQVWRGNTEAFF.

This rearrangement joins TRBV4-1 to TRBJ2-3; a weak D match, TRBD2 (6 bases). In germline, CDR1 is MGHRA, CDR2 YSYEKL. This CDR3 is 16 amino acids long. V was cut by 4 bases and J by 0 bases, with 14 bases left in between. The CDR3 region has the DNA TGCGCCAGCAGCCCGGACGGGAGCGGAAGCACAGATACGCAGTATTTT. Protein product: CASSPDGSGSTDTQYF.

The sample holds one count of this clone. The chain has TRBV11-2 and TRBJ1-2; 9 nucleotides match TRBD1. The CDR3 runs to 15 residues. Losses at the gene ends were 4 bases for V and 5 bases for J; bases not matched to a gene: 8. The germline gives CDR1 SGHAT, CDR2 FQNNGV. The CDR3 loop reads CASSSYRGRPYGYTF. CDR3 nucleotides: TGTGCCAGCAGCTCCTACAGGGGGCGGCCTTATGGCTACACCTTC.

In DNA form, the CDR3 reads TGCGCCACCCGGGCGGAGGCGAACACCGGGGAGCTGTTTTTT. This translates into CATRAEANTGELFF. The chain couples TRBV10-2 to TRBJ2-2; a possible D gene is TRBD2 (5 bases). The CDR3 spans 14 residues. Germline V gives CDR1 WSHSY, CDR2 SAAADI. Trimming left V 10 bases short and J 0 bases short, with 12 bases between.

The gene calls are TRBV27 and TRBJ1-2, with D unresolved. The CDR3 is 11 amino acids. V lost 7 bases to trimming and J lost 4 bases, with 7 bases between them. Germline V CDR1 and CDR2: MNHEY, SMNVEV (reference sequence). In DNA, the CDR3 is TGTGCCAGCACCTCGGGCTATGGCTACACCTTC. Translated, it gives CASTSGYGYTF.

The chain recombines TRBV27 with TRBJ1-2, with a possible D match to TRBD1 (5 bases). Germline V gene lookup returns CDR1 MNHEY and CDR2 SMNVEV (reference sequence). The V and J ends lost 5 bases and 8 bases respectively, with 15 bases between them. The CDR3 spans 13 residues. In DNA form, the CDR3 reads TGTGCCAGCAGTCCACCCAGGGCAAGGGGCTACACCTTC. It yields the protein CASSPPRARGYTF.

The chain carries TRBV7-2 and TRBJ2-5; D unclear. The CDR3 spans 15 residues. The germline V and J ends were trimmed by 3 bases and 1 base, with 12 bases remaining between them. CDR1 is SGHTA, CDR2 FQGNSA, per germline. The CDR3 sequence is CASSFSAQSQETQYF. DNA of the CDR3: TGTGCCAGCAGCTTTTCTGCACAATCCCAAGAGACCCAGTACTTC.